Presented here are 20 T cell receptor beta chains from one specimen sequenced in a study of regulatory T cells in long-lasting Graves disease. To make TCR beta libraries, researchers used iRepertoire HTBI primers and Arm-PCR of CDR3 regions. MiXCR, run by TCRdb on the multiplex PCR reads, gives a single entry per CDR3 protein. The sample lists a few hundred thousand distinct CDR3 sequences; around 15% were seen once. Time point here: newly diagnosed GD, antithyroid drugs for less than 3 months. After RNA was extracted from PBMCs, the TCR library was made from it. These data also formed part of another study, on T cells in Graves' hyperthyroidism and ophthalmopathy.

The input for sequencing was peripheral blood mononuclear cells (PBMCs), taken at new diagnosis, from a patient treated with antithyroid drugs. The receptors originated from a woman aged 18-29 years with Graves disease.

This clonotype was seen at least ten times. The J gene is TRBJ2-5, the V gene TRBV9, with D hard to call. In germline, CDR1 is SGDLS, CDR2 YYNGEE. V was pared by 1 base and J by 4 bases, with 11 bases between. The CDR3 spans 14 residues. DNA of the CDR3: TGTGCCAGCAGCGTATATCTGTTGCGAGAGACCCAGTACTTC. This translates into CASSVYLLRETQYF.

This clonotype appeared many times. The chain recombines TRBV28 with TRBJ2-1, with D unclear. The CDR3 sequence is 11 residues long. Germline CDR1 reads MDHEN; CDR2 reads SYDVKM. The V and J ends lost 6 bases and 4 bases respectively, with 4 bases between them. The CDR3 coding sequence is TGTGCCAGCAGGGGGTACAATGAGCAGTTCTTC. The encoded protein is CASRGYNEQFF. Supplemented by reference TRBV28 and TRBJ2-1, the full variable domain reads DVKVTQSSRYLVKRTGEKVFLECVQDMDHENMFWYRQDPGLGLRLIYFSYDVKMKEKGDIPEGYSVSREKKERFSLILESASTNQTSMYLCASRGYNEQFFGPGTRLTVL.

In this sample, this clonotype turned up many times. The V gene is TRBV12-3 or TRBV12-4, the J gene TRBJ2-7; no clear D gene. This CDR3 has 15 amino acids. V gave up 0 bases and J gave up 5 bases, with 14 bases separating them. The chain's CDR3 is CASSLATGFRNEQYF. In DNA, the CDR3 is TGTGCCAGCAGTTTAGCGACCGGGTTTCGGAACGAGCAGTACTTC.

This clonotype has a count of ten or more. CDR3 loop: CASSESRTTDTQYF. CDR3 bases: TGTGCCAGCAGTGAGTCCCGGACCACAGATACGCAGTATTTT. This chain connects TRBV2 to TRBJ2-3; no reliable D call. This CDR3 region has 14 residues. Germline lookup yields CDR1 SNHLY and CDR2 FYNNEI. The V and J ends lost 3 bases and 2 bases respectively, with 9 bases between them.

The chain recombines TRBV6-1 with TRBJ2-1; 9 positions agree with TRBD1. Looked up from germline, CDR1 is MNHNS and CDR2 is SASEGT. The CDR3 sequence is 14 residues long. With V trimmed by 7 bases and J by 3 bases, 4 bases remained unmatched. CDR3 sequence (DNA): TGTGCCAGCAACCGACAGGGGGGCTACAATGAGCAGTTCTTC. Translating gives CASNRQGGYNEQFF.

This clonotype was detected ten times or more. V and J are TRBV7-2 and TRBJ2-3; 15 nucleotides match TRBD2. The CDR3 is 14 amino acids. CDR1 and CDR2 (germline): SGHTA, FQGNSA. V lost 10 bases to trimming and J lost 5 bases; unmatched junction nucleotides: 4. The CDR3 DNA is TGTGCCACCGCGGGACTAGCGGGAGGAGATACGCAGTATTTT. It translates to CATAGLAGGDTQYF. Complete variable domain (other parts from reference TRBV7-2 and TRBJ2-3): GAGVSQSPSNKVTEKGKDVELRCDPISGHTALYWYRQSLGQGLEFLIYFQGNSAPDKSGLPSDRFSAERTGGSVSTLTIQRTQQEDSAVYLCATAGLAGGDTQYFGPGTRLTVL.

This clonotype has more than one count but fewer than ten. The rearrangement links TRBV6-2 or TRBV6-3 to TRBJ2-7; D unresolved. The CDR3 has 12 residues. Germline CDR1 is MNHEY and CDR2 is SVGEGT. V was trimmed by 5 bases and J by 6 bases, leaving 11 bases between them. CDR3 sequence (DNA): TGTGCCAGCAGTCGGGTCGGCCGCGAGCAGTACTTC. Translation gives CASSRVGREQYF.

As concerns this clonotype: Only one base separates this from a far larger clonotype, so it likely reflects a read error. The chain employs TRBV28 and TRBJ2-1; TRBD2 agrees at 8 bases. The CDR3 is 15 residues long. Germline V gene lookup returns CDR1 MDHEN and CDR2 SYDVKM. The CDR3 spells CASSLPLAAPKTRYF. The DNA of the CDR3 is TGTGCCAGCAGTTTACCACTAGCGGCCCCGAAGACCCGGTACTTC.

Comments on this clonotype: The conserved phenylalanine or tryptophan is not found at the CDR3 terminus, so this likely reflects a read error. The gene calls are TRBV12-3 or TRBV12-4 and TRBJ1-1; no definite D call. V shed 7 bases and J shed 1 base, with 10 bases lying between them. The CDR3 covers 13 residues. CDR3 region: CASTPLGNTEAFL. DNA for the CDR3: TGTGCCAGCACCCCTCTTGGGAACACTGAAGCTTTCCTT.

Many counts were recorded for this clonotype. CDR3 coding DNA: TGTGCCAGCAGTTACGAAATTATAGATACGCAGTATTTT. Translation gives CASSYEIIDTQYF. This chain connects TRBV6-5 to TRBJ2-3; no clear D. The germline V gene has CDR1 MNHEY and CDR2 SVGAGI. There are 13 residues in the CDR3. The V gene lost 2 bases and the J gene lost 5 bases, with 8 bases spanning the gap.

This clonotype was recorded a few times. The rearrangement links TRBV24-1 to TRBJ2-1; D gene unclear. The CDR3 extends over 15 amino acids. From germline, CDR1 is KGHDR and CDR2 SFDVKD. Trimming pared 1 base from V and 4 bases from J, leaving 10 bases between. The CDR3 nucleotides read TGTGCCACCAGTGATTTTAGCTTAGATTACAATGAGCAGTTCTTC. It is translated as CATSDFSLDYNEQFF.

With regard to this clonotype: At one boundary the junction diverges from the germline segment, which might be a read error. The V gene is TRBV24-1, the J gene TRBJ1-5; tentative D call: TRBD1 (6 bases). The CDR3 length is 13 residues. Germline V gives CDR1 KGHDR, CDR2 SFDVKD. CDR3 protein: CPRGERDNQPQHF. CDR3 coding DNA: TGCCCGAGGGGGGAAAGGGACAATCAGCCCCAGCATTTT.

Only a few counts were recorded for this clonotype. The chain links TRBV20-1 to TRBJ1-6; D is unclear. Germline-derived CDR1 and CDR2 are DFQATT and SNEGSKA (reference sequence). Trimming left V 0 bases short and J 6 bases short, with 12 bases between. CDR3 length equals 15 residues. CDR3 sequence: CSARDLGVGNSPLHF. CDR3 DNA: TGCAGTGCTAGAGATTTGGGAGTTGGTAATTCACCCCTCCACTTT.

This clonotype was counted between two and nine times. V is TRBV20-1 and J is TRBJ1-4; TRBD1 agrees at 7 bases. CDR3 length equals 17 residues. Germline CDR1 DFQATT, CDR2 SNEGSKA (reference sequence). With V trimmed by 3 bases and J by 2 bases, 12 bases remained unmatched. CDR3 DNA: TGCAGTGCTAGTGTACAGGGGTTTATTAGGACTAATGAAAAACTGTTTTTT. This gives the protein CSASVQGFIRTNEKLFF.

This clonotype was seen only a few times. J is TRBJ2-3 and V is TRBV11-1; no clear D gene. CDR3 size: 16 residues. In germline, CDR1 is SGHAT, CDR2 FQDESV (reference sequence). The V and J ends lost 3 bases and 2 bases respectively, with 15 bases between them. CDR3 DNA sequence: TGTGCCAGCAGCTTTTATCCCGGAGTCAACACAGATACGCAGTATTTT. Protein: CASSFYPGVNTDTQYF.

The V call is TRBV27, the J call TRBJ2-4; D is unresolved. Trimming shortened V by 5 bases and J by 4 bases, and 3 bases separated the two germline ends. The germline V gene has CDR1 MNHEY and CDR2 SMNVEV (reference sequence). The CDR3 is 11 residues long. As DNA, the CDR3 is TGTGCCAGCAGTACAAAAAACATTCAGTACTTC. Amino acids: CASSTKNIQYF.

V usage is TRBV5-1 and J usage is TRBJ1-6; D unclear. The V gene's germline CDR1 is SGHRS and CDR2 YFSETQ. There are 14 residues in the CDR3. The V and J ends lost 3 bases and 5 bases respectively, with 9 bases between them. The CDR3 DNA follows: TGCGCCAGCAGCTCCACCGATAATAATTCACCCCTCCACTTT. It translates to CASSSTDNNSPLHF.

This chain joins TRBV27 and TRBJ2-7, with TRBD2 matching 14 bases. The ends lost 4 bases at V and 5 bases at J; junction bases unmatched: 7. CDR3 length: 16 residues. From germline, CDR1 is MNHEY and CDR2 SMNVEV (reference sequence). CDR3 nucleotides: TGTGCCAGCAGTTCCAGACTAGCGGGAGGGACCCACGAGCAGTACTTC. The encoded protein is CASSSRLAGGTHEQYF.

V gene TRBV29-1 combines with J gene TRBJ2-3; 7 nucleotides agree with TRBD2. Trimming cost V 3 bases and J 4 bases; bases outside gene matches: 10. The CDR3 covers 15 residues. Germline V gene data show CDR1 as SQVTM and CDR2 as ANQGSEA. CDR3 sequence reads: CSVDGFGGSSDTQYF. CDR3 in DNA: TGCAGCGTTGACGGCTTTGGCGGGAGTTCAGATACGCAGTATTTT.

J is TRBJ2-2 and V is TRBV6-1; a possible D gene is TRBD1 (5 bases). Trimming removed 5 bases from V and 7 bases from J, with 20 bases in between. The CDR3 length is 16 residues. The germline V gene has CDR1 MNHNS and CDR2 SASEGT. The CDR3 DNA follows: TGTGCCAGCAGTCCCCTTTTGTGGGCGCAGGGCGGGGAGCTGTTTTTT. It yields the protein CASSPLLWAQGGELFF.